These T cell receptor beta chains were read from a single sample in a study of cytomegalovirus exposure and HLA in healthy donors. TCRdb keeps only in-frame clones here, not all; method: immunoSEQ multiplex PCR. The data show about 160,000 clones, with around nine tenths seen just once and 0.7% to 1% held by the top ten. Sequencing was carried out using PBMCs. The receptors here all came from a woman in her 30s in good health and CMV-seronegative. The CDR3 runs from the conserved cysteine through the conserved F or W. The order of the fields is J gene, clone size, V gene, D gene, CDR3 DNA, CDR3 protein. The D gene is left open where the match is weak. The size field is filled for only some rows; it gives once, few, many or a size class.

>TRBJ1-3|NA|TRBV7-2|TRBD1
TGTGCCAGCAGCTCTCAGGGGGTGGTCTCTGGAAACACCATATATTTT
CASSSQGVVSGNTIYF
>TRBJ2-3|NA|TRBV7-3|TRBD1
TGTGCCAGCAGCCCGGGACAGGGAGGCACAGATACGCAGTATTTT
CASSPGQGGTDTQYF
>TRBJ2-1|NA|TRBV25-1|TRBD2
TGTGCCAGCAGTGAACCCGGCGGGAGGGCCTATGAGCAGTTCTTC
CASSEPGGRAYEQFF
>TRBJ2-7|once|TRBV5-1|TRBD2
TGCGCCAGCAGCTTGGAACTAGCGGGGGGACTACAGTACTTC
CASSLELAGGLQYF
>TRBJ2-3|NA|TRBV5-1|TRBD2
TGCGCCAGCAGCCCCCGACTAGCGGGAGTTCCCACAGATACGCAGTATTTT
CASSPRLAGVPTDTQYF
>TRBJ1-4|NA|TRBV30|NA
TGTGCCTGGAGCGCTACAGGGCCTCAAAAACTGTTTTTT
CAWSATGPQKLFF
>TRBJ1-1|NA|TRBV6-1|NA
TGTGCCAGCAGTGACCAATTTGGGCTTGAAGCTTTCTTT
CASSDQFGLEAFF
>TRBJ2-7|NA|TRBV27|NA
TGTGCCAGCAGTCCCGGGACTGACAGCCACGAGCAGTACTTC
CASSPGTDSHEQYF
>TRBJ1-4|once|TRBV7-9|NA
TGTGCCAGCAGCCTTGACAGGAGAACTGAAAAACTGTTTTTT
CASSLDRRTEKLFF
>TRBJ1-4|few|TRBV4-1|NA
TGCGCCAGCAGCCAATCGGAGGGAGAGGAAAAACTGTTTTTT
CASSQSEGEEKLFF
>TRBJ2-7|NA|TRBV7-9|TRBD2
TGTTCCAGCAGCTTTTCAGGGAGGGGCTCCTACGAGCAGTACTTC
CSSSFSGRGSYEQYF
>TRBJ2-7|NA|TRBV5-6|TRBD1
TGTGCCAGCACCTCTCTGGGGCAGGGGGCATCCGAGCAGTACTTC
CASTSLGQGASEQYF
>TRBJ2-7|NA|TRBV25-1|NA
TGTGCCAGCAGTGCCGTGAGGGATGTCTACGAGCAGTACTTC
CASSAVRDVYEQYF
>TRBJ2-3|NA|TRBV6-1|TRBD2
TGTGCCAGCAGTGAATCGACGGGAGGGTCCACAGATACGCAGTATTTT
CASSESTGGSTDTQYF
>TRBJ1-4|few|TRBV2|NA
TGTGCCAGCAGTGCGCAGGGTGCAACTAATGAAAAACTGTTTTTT
CASSAQGATNEKLFF